The next 15 T cell receptor beta chains were all read from a single sample in a study of control samples from healthy donors and cancer patients. Here immunoSEQ multiplex PCR was the method, and the copy in TCRdb shows in-frame clones only, minus some. Of about 130,000 clones detected, approximately 90% appear once; the ten largest clones hold 2% to 3%. The sequencing sample was made of blood. All receptors come from a man aged 18-30 years in good health.

The rearrangement joins TRBV19 to TRBJ2-1; 8 nucleotides line up with TRBD2. The V gene end was trimmed by 3 bases and the J gene end by 8 bases; junction bases not matched to a gene: 9. The germline gives CDR1 LNHDA, CDR2 SQIVND (reference sequence). This CDR3 has 15 residues. CDR3 sequence (DNA): TGTGCCAGTAGTATGGACGGGAGGGCCGTCGATGAGCAGTTCTTC. This encodes CASSMDGRAVDEQFF.

This clone was recorded once. V gene TRBV2 combines with J gene TRBJ2-5; the D is unclear. The CDR3 has 12 amino acids. The germline V and J ends were trimmed by 1 base and 2 bases, with 2 bases remaining between them. The germline V gene has CDR1 SNHLY and CDR2 FYNNEI. The DNA for the CDR3 is TGTGCCAGCAGTGAAGGTCAAGAGACCCAGTACTTC. Its protein is CASSEGQETQYF.

This chain uses TRBV27 with TRBJ1-2; possibly TRBD1 for D (6 bases). Germline V gene data show CDR1 as MNHEY and CDR2 as SMNVEV (reference sequence). V was clipped by 5 bases and J by 2 bases, with 21 bases between them. The CDR3 is 17 residues long. The CDR3 nucleotides are TGTGCCAGCAGTCCAACCTCGGACAGACAGACGAACTATGGCTACACCTTC. Residues: CASSPTSDRQTNYGYTF.

The chain carries TRBV12-1 and TRBJ2-6; TRBD2, the table's D call, lacks a check against the DNA. TRBV12-1 is a documented pseudogene. The CDR3 has 19 residues. CDR3 protein: CASSFAQGGRASGANVLTF. The CDR3 DNA follows: TGTGCCAGCAGCTTTGCGCAGGGCGGGAGGGCCTCTGGGGCCAACGTCCTGACTTTC.

This rearrangement joins TRBV7-6 to TRBJ2-2; D ambiguous. The V gene lost 5 bases and the J gene lost 0 bases, with 22 bases spanning the gap. The germline gives CDR1 SGHVS, CDR2 FNYEAQ. This CDR3 comprises 19 residues. In nucleotides, the CDR3 is TGTGCCAGCAGCCTCTTCCGGACGGTGGTGGGAACGAACACCGGGGAGCTGTTTTTT. Its translation is CASSLFRTVVGTNTGELFF.

The chain has TRBV10-3 and TRBJ2-5; 9 bases align to TRBD2. Germline V gene lookup returns CDR1 ENHRY and CDR2 SYGVKD. With V trimmed by 5 bases and J by 5 bases, 3 bases remained unmatched. The CDR3 runs to 13 residues. The CDR3 DNA is TGTGCCATCAGTTTCGCGGGGGGGGAGACCCAGTACTTC. Protein sequence: CAISFAGGETQYF.

V usage is TRBV24-1 and J usage is TRBJ2-2; the D gene is possibly TRBD2 (6 bases). The ends were cut back, 10 bases at V and 1 base at J, with 15 bases in the middle. The CDR3 has 15 amino acids. CDR1 KGHDR and CDR2 SFDVKD come from the germline V gene. CDR3 nucleotide sequence: TGTGCCACAGGCGGGCTCGGGAGGAACACCGGGGAGCTGTTTTTT. Translating it yields CATGGLGRNTGELFF.

The rearrangement uses TRBV28 and TRBJ1-3; D remains ambiguous. V gave up 5 bases and J gave up 2 bases, with 7 bases separating them. The CDR3 runs to 13 residues. Germline assignment: CDR1 MDHEN and CDR2 SYDVKM. CDR3 sequence reads: CASSIPTGNTIYF. In DNA, the CDR3 is TGTGCCAGCAGTATCCCCACTGGAAACACCATATATTTT. The whole variable domain, remainder taken from reference TRBV28 and TRBJ1-3, is DVKVTQSSRYLVKRTGEKVFLECVQDMDHENMFWYRQDPGLGLRLIYFSYDVKMKEKGDIPEGYSVSREKKERFSLILESASTNQTSMYLCASSIPTGNTIYFGEGSWLTVV.

The CDR3 region has the DNA TGTGCCACCCGCAGGGCGAATTCACCCCTCCACTTT. The encoded protein is CATRRANSPLHF. V gene TRBV27 combines with J gene TRBJ1-6; possibly TRBD1 for D (5 bases). V lost 10 bases to trimming and J lost 7 bases, with 11 bases between them. The CDR3 loop spans 12 amino acids. The V gene's germline CDR1 is MNHEY and CDR2 SMNVEV (reference sequence).

The chain uses TRBV13 and TRBJ1-2; 8 positions match TRBD1. Per the germline V gene, CDR1 is PRHDT and CDR2 is FYEKMQ (reference sequence). Trimming took 5 bases from V and 6 from J; bases not matched to a gene: 8. The CDR3 contains 14 residues. The CDR3 here is CASSPPGQADGYTF. The CDR3 DNA sequence: TGTGCCAGCAGCCCACCGGGACAGGCAGATGGCTACACCTTC.

V and J are TRBV6-2 or TRBV6-3 and TRBJ2-7; D possibly uses TRBD1 or TRBD2 (5 bases each). V lost 4 bases, J lost 2 bases, and 12 bases lay in between. The V gene's germline CDR1 is MNHEY and CDR2 SVGEGT. The CDR3 totals 14 residues. CDR3 in amino acids: CASSSGTVAYEQYV. In DNA form, the CDR3 reads TGTGCCAGCAGTTCCGGGACGGTCGCCTACGAGCAGTACGTC.

This chain joins TRBV10-3 and TRBJ2-5; 8 positions match TRBD1. The germline gives CDR1 ENHRY, CDR2 SYGVKD. The CDR3 extends over 16 amino acids. The J segment lost 2 bases and the V segment lost 1 base, leaving 6 bases of the junction unmatched. The CDR3 spells CAISEFTGGPQETQYF. The CDR3 nucleotides are TGTGCCATCAGTGAGTTTACAGGGGGACCGCAAGAGACCCAGTACTTC.

This chain uses TRBV28 with TRBJ1-6; D is ambiguous. Trimming shortened V by 1 base and J by 7 bases, and 8 bases separated the two germline ends. The CDR3 totals 14 residues. Germline CDR1 and CDR2: MDHEN and SYDVKM. The CDR3 DNA reads as TGTGCCAGCAGTTTATTACTCGGCAATTCACCCCTCCACTTT. Translation gives CASSLLLGNSPLHF.

V gene TRBV10-3 combines with J gene TRBJ2-1; 8 bases are shared with TRBD2. The germline gives CDR1 ENHRY, CDR2 SYGVKD. V lost 1 base, J lost 2 bases, and 4 bases stayed unmatched. The CDR3 covers 16 residues. The chain's CDR3 is CAISELLADPYNEQFF. CDR3 coding DNA: TGTGCCATCAGTGAGTTACTAGCGGACCCCTACAATGAGCAGTTCTTC.

The V and J genes are TRBV13 and TRBJ2-2; D uncertain. V lost 0 bases and J lost 8, with 16 bases in between. Looked up from germline, CDR1 is PRHDT and CDR2 is FYEKMQ (reference sequence). The CDR3 is 16 residues long. CDR3 sequence (DNA): TGTGCCAGCAGCTTAGGCCACCGGGCTAAGGAGGGGGAGCTGTTTTTT. The encoded protein is CASSLGHRAKEGELFF. Full variable domain (remainder filled in from reference TRBV13 and TRBJ2-2): AAGVIQSPRHLIKEKRETATLKCYPIPRHDTVYWYQQGPGQDPQFLISFYEKMQSDKGSIPDRFSAQQFSDYHSELNMSSLELGDSALYFCASSLGHRAKEGELFFGEGSRLTVL.